The 28 T cell receptor beta chains below all came from one sample that was sequenced in a study of low-dose radiotherapy and immunotherapy resistance in tumors. TRAV- and TRBV-specific primers, spanning alpha and beta chains, primed first-strand cDNA. Both a constant-region primer and a V-primer adapter served to amplify TCRs across roughly 20 PCR cycles. TCRdb ran MiXCR on the reads and lists one entry per CDR3 protein. The sample lists 65,000 to 95,000 distinct CDR3 sequences, approximately 17% occurring once. Time point indicated: before trial treatment. This material consisted of PBMCs, taken before treatment. The receptors were sampled from a male donor with prostate cancer.

This clonotype was found many times. The chain carries TRBV7-3 and TRBJ2-1; TRBD2 aligns across 11 bases. This CDR3 is 16 amino acids long. J lost 5 bases, V lost 4 bases, and 7 bases had no gene match. In germline, CDR1 is SGHTA, CDR2 FQGTGA. CDR3: CASSSSLAGGHNEQFF. CDR3 coding DNA: TGTGCCAGCAGCTCAAGTTTAGCGGGGGGGCACAATGAGCAGTTCTTC.

At least ten counts were recorded for this clonotype. The J gene is TRBJ2-7, the V gene TRBV20-1; the match to TRBD1 covers 9 bases. The CDR3 loop spans 13 amino acids. V lost 6 bases and J lost 5; bases outside the gene matches: 8. Germline V gene data show CDR1 as DFQATT and CDR2 as SNEGSKA (reference sequence). Here the CDR3 DNA reads TGCAGTGCCCTAAACAGGGGGCGGAACGAGCAGTACTTC. It yields the protein CSALNRGRNEQYF.

This clonotype has at least ten counts. The V and J genes are TRBV20-1 and TRBJ2-3; no reliable D call. Deletions cut 0 bases from V and 1 base from J, with 17 bases between. The V gene's germline CDR1 is DFQATT and CDR2 SNEGSKA (reference sequence). There are 17 residues in the CDR3. CDR3 sequence reads: CSARDRRVSIRTDTQYF. For the CDR3, the DNA is TGCAGTGCTAGAGATCGAAGGGTTTCTATACGCACAGATACGCAGTATTTT.

This clonotype was seen at least ten times. The chain couples TRBV4-2 to TRBJ2-3; D not resolved. There are 15 residues in the CDR3. Germline CDR1 LGHNA, CDR2 YNFKEQ. Trimming stripped 4 bases from V and 1 base from J, with 12 bases between. In nucleotides, the CDR3 is TGTGCCAGCAGCCGCCTTTCTATCGGCACAGATACGCAGTATTTT. Protein: CASSRLSIGTDTQYF.

The chain couples TRBV2 to TRBJ1-2; D is perhaps TRBD1 (5 bases). V lost 6 bases, J lost 8 bases, and 16 bases lay in between. This CDR3 comprises 13 residues. Germline CDR1 reads SNHLY; CDR2 reads FYNNEI. Here the CDR3 DNA reads TGTGCCAGCAGCGACGGGGGATCATGGGGCTACACCTTC. Protein: CASSDGGSWGYTF. Combining the CDR3 with reference TRBV2 and TRBJ1-2 gives the whole variable domain EPEVTQTPSHQVTQMGQEVILRCVPISNHLYFYWYRQILGQKVEFLVSFYNNEISEKSEIFDDQFSVERPDGSNFTLKIRSTKLEDSAMYFCASSDGGSWGYTFGSGTRLTVV.

This clonotype was observed many times. The chain uses TRBV4-1 and TRBJ2-1; a possible D gene is TRBD2 (5 bases). This CDR3 contains 16 residues. The ends were cut back, 4 bases at V and 7 bases at J, with 20 bases in the middle. Germline values: CDR1 MGHRA, CDR2 YSYEKL. Written as DNA, the CDR3 is TGCGCCAGCAGCCCTGAAGTGGGAGACGGTGGGAATGAGCAGTTCTTC. Encoded protein: CASSPEVGDGGNEQFF.

Many counts were recorded for this clonotype. This sequence joins TRBV9 and TRBJ2-5; 11 nucleotides match TRBD2. Losses at the gene ends were 4 bases for V and 4 bases for J; bases not matched to a gene: 6. Per the germline V gene, CDR1 is SGDLS and CDR2 is YYNGEE. This CDR3 comprises 15 residues. The CDR3 sequence: CASSYSGRAPETQYF. DNA for the CDR3: TGTGCCAGCAGCTATAGCGGGAGGGCCCCAGAGACCCAGTACTTC.

In this sample, this clonotype turned up many times. The genes are TRBV5-1 and TRBJ1-2, with TRBD1 matching 7 bases. Germline V gives CDR1 SGHRS, CDR2 YFSETQ. With 4 bases clipped from V and 13 bases from J, the junction kept 7 bases outside the gene matches. The CDR3 covers 11 residues. The CDR3: CASSSDRVRTF. The CDR3 DNA follows: TGCGCCAGCAGCAGCGACAGGGTACGCACCTTC.

This clonotype was seen only a few times. The chain links TRBV5-1 to TRBJ2-2, with 7 bases lining up with TRBD1. CDR1 and CDR2 from the germline V gene are SGHRS and YFSETQ. CDR3 length equals 15 residues. J gave up 4 bases and V 0 bases, and 3 bases lay outside the gene matches. CDR3 DNA sequence: TGCGCCAGCAGCTTGGACAGGGGCGGCACCGGGGAGCTGTTTTTT. This codes for CASSLDRGGTGELFF.

This clonotype was recorded at least ten times. The genes are TRBV5-1 and TRBJ2-3, with TRBD1 identical over 11 bases. Trimming removed 5 bases from V and 1 base from J; junction bases left unmatched: 9. Germline-derived CDR1 and CDR2 are SGHRS and YFSETQ. The CDR3 covers 17 residues. The CDR3 spells CASRRTGGALGTDTQYF. In DNA form, the CDR3 reads TGCGCCAGCAGGAGGACAGGGGGCGCCTTGGGCACAGATACGCAGTATTTT.

This clonotype was recorded many times. CDR3 protein: CASSQIAGSSYEQYF. The DNA of the CDR3 is TGTGCCAGCAGCCAAATAGCGGGGAGCTCCTACGAGCAGTACTTC. The rearrangement uses TRBV7-8 and TRBJ2-7, with 8 nucleotides matching TRBD2. J gave up 0 bases and V 5 bases, and 6 bases lay outside the gene matches. CDR3 length equals 15 residues. From germline, CDR1 is SGHVS and CDR2 FQNEAQ.

This clonotype occurred many times. The rearrangement joins TRBV18 to TRBJ2-7, with D perhaps matching TRBD2 (6 bases). V was clipped by 2 bases and J by 2 bases, with 16 bases between them. The CDR3 sequence is 16 residues long. Germline lookup yields CDR1 KGHSH and CDR2 LQKENI. CDR3 protein: CASSPGTHEAPYEQYF. As DNA, the CDR3 is TGTGCCAGCTCACCAGGGACTCATGAAGCCCCCTACGAGCAGTACTTC.

This clonotype was recorded many times. The V call is TRBV18, the J call TRBJ2-1; no clear D gene. The length of the CDR3 is 14 residues. Between the trimmed V and J ends, which lost 6 bases and 5 bases, there was a span of 14 bases. CDR1 is KGHSH and CDR2 is LQKENI in the germline V gene. In DNA form, the CDR3 reads TGTGCCAGCTCGCTAAAACCCGACAACAATGAGCAGTTCTTC. Encoded protein: CASSLKPDNNEQFF.

This clonotype was seen repeatedly, ten times or more. The chain links TRBV19 to TRBJ2-4; unclear D gene. The CDR3 extends over 16 amino acids. The V gene lost 6 bases and the J gene lost 0 bases, with 15 bases spanning the gap. Germline CDR1 and CDR2: LNHDA and SQIVND (reference sequence). The CDR3 region is CASSPLAVGAKNIQYF. The CDR3 DNA reads TGTGCCAGTAGCCCCCTTGCGGTGGGAGCCAAAAACATTCAGTACTTC.

The table lists this clonotype with a few counts. The CDR3 spells CASRLGTPNYGYTF. The CDR3 bases are TGTGCCAGCAGACTCGGCACACCCAACTATGGCTACACCTTC. The J gene is TRBJ1-2, the V gene TRBV28; no reliable D call. Deletions cut 6 bases from V and 2 bases from J, with 13 bases between. CDR1 is MDHEN and CDR2 is SYDVKM in the germline V gene. The CDR3 extends over 14 amino acids.

This clonotype was observed many times. J is TRBJ2-2 and V is TRBV12-3 or TRBV12-4; TRBD2 agrees at 11 bases. This CDR3 region has 15 residues. The V segment lost 6 bases and the J segment 4 bases; nucleotides outside the gene matches: 4. In nucleotides, the CDR3 is TGTGCCAGCAGACCCGGGACTAGCGGCACCGGGGAGCTGTTTTTT. Its protein is CASRPGTSGTGELFF.

This clonotype came up many times. The CDR3 DNA reads TGTGCCAGCAGCTTACGGCCAGGGTACGAGACAGATACGCAGTATTTT. This codes for CASSLRPGYETDTQYF. The chain is built from TRBV11-2 and TRBJ2-3, with D perhaps TRBD1 (5 bases). Germline CDR1 and CDR2: SGHAT and FQNNGV. V lost 2 bases and J 3 bases, leaving 15 bases between the germline ends. CDR3 length equals 16 residues.

This clonotype was observed a handful of times. The chain joins TRBV19 to TRBJ2-1, with 11 bases lining up with TRBD1. The CDR3 loop spans 14 amino acids. Losses at the gene ends were 8 bases for V and 9 bases for J; bases not matched to a gene: 9. Germline V CDR1 and CDR2: LNHDA, SQIVND (reference sequence). The CDR3 here is CASRQDRGQSEQFF. In DNA, the CDR3 is TGTGCCAGTCGACAGGACAGGGGGCAGAGTGAGCAGTTCTTC.

This clonotype was recorded only once. The chain links TRBV5-1 to TRBJ2-1, with TRBD2 identical over 13 bases. Germline lookup yields CDR1 SGHRS and CDR2 YFSETQ. The CDR3 spans 16 residues. The ends lost 3 bases at V and 6 bases at J; junction bases unmatched: 6. The CDR3 region is CASSWGLAGTPNEQFF. CDR3 DNA sequence: TGCGCCAGCAGCTGGGGACTAGCGGGAACCCCCAATGAGCAGTTCTTC.

V and J are TRBV5-1 and TRBJ2-2, with 9 positions matching TRBD2. Germline CDR1 reads SGHRS; CDR2 reads YFSETQ. This CDR3 is built from 16 residues. Trimming at V came to 0 bases and at J to 4 bases, leaving 4 bases not matched to a gene. DNA of the CDR3: TGCGCCAGCAGCTTGGGCCTAGCGGGACCCACCGGGGAGCTGTTTTTT. This translates into CASSLGLAGPTGELFF. The whole variable domain, remainder taken from reference TRBV5-1 and TRBJ2-2, is KAGVTQTPRYLIKTRGQQVTLSCSPISGHRSVSWYQQTPGQGLQFLFEYFSETQRNKGNFPGRFSGRQFSNSRSEMNVSTLELGDSALYLCASSLGLAGPTGELFFGEGSRLTVL.

For this clonotype: This likely reflects a read error, since a far larger clone is one base away. V is TRBV5-1 and J is TRBJ1-2, with D uncertain. The CDR3 is 15 amino acids. Germline CDR1 and CDR2: SGHRS and YFSETQ. The CDR3: CASSRVDIFNYGYTF. CDR3 nucleotides: TGTGCCAGCAGCAGAGTCGACATTTTCAACTATGGCTACACCTTC.

V usage is TRBV7-3 and J usage is TRBJ1-1, with a possible D match to TRBD1 (5 bases). CDR3 length: 14 residues. The germline V gene has CDR1 SGHTA and CDR2 FQGTGA. V was pared by 1 base and J by 3 bases, with 9 bases between. CDR3 region: CASSLRSGDTEAFF. Here the CDR3 DNA reads TGTGCCAGCAGCTTAAGGTCGGGGGACACTGAAGCTTTCTTT.

This clonotype was observed at least ten times. V is TRBV7-2 and J is TRBJ2-3, with D maybe TRBD1 (6 bases). Trimming cost V 4 bases and J 1 base, with 12 bases left between them. Germline V gene lookup returns CDR1 SGHTA and CDR2 FQGNSA. There are 15 residues in the CDR3. CDR3: CASSSTGSRTDTQYF. The CDR3 region has the DNA TGTGCCAGCAGCTCGACAGGATCACGCACAGATACGCAGTATTTT.

This clonotype was seen a few times. This chain joins TRBV27 and TRBJ1-1; D gene unclear. This CDR3 comprises 14 residues. Germline CDR1 is MNHEY and CDR2 is SMNVEV (reference sequence). V lost 9 bases to trimming and J lost 5 bases, with 19 bases between them. CDR3 DNA: TGTGCCAGGGGGAGCGGGCGACGGTGGACTGAAGCTTTCTTT. Translated: CARGSGRRWTEAFF.

This clonotype was counted ten times or more. The chain uses TRBV11-2 and TRBJ2-3; 10 positions agree with TRBD2. CDR1 is SGHAT and CDR2 is FQNNGV in the germline V gene. The trim removed 1 base at V and 6 bases at J, leaving 4 bases unmatched. The CDR3 runs to 15 residues. In DNA form, the CDR3 reads TGTGCCAGCAGCTTAGGCCTAGCGGGGGTGGATACGCAGTATTTT. This translates into CASSLGLAGVDTQYF.

A word on this clonotype: No DNA is shown, since the ends of the CDR3 on it are uncertain; the CDR3 is the one TCRdb lists. The chain combines TRBV12-3 or TRBV12-4 with TRBJ1-5; no DNA check was done on the table's D call, TRBD1. The CDR3 has 16 amino acids, counting both end residues. This CDR3 is CASSLQTGGNQPQHFF.

This clonotype was observed at least ten times. Written as DNA, the CDR3 is TGTGCCAGCAGCTTAGCGGTTGAGGGGGCTTGGGAGACCCAGTACTTC. It encodes CASSLAVEGAWETQYF. This sequence joins TRBV7-9 and TRBJ2-5; TRBD1 matches at 7 bases. Germline CDR1 is SEHNR and CDR2 is FQNEAQ (reference sequence). The trim removed 0 bases at V and 5 bases at J, leaving 9 bases unmatched. CDR3 length: 16 residues.

This clonotype came up many times. The chain is built from TRBV28 and TRBJ2-2; D is ambiguous. In germline, CDR1 is MDHEN, CDR2 SYDVKM. Trimming took off 5 bases at V and 6 bases at J, with 22 bases between the two ends. There are 17 residues in the CDR3. The CDR3 protein is CASSPWSTAFVAGELFF. The CDR3 nucleotides read TGTGCCAGCAGTCCGTGGAGTACCGCTTTTGTCGCCGGGGAGCTGTTTTTT.